Listed below are T cell receptor beta chains from one sample, sequenced in a study of T cells after posttransplantation cyclophosphamide. Using immunoSEQ multiplex PCR, the repertoire was profiled, and TCRdb retains in-frame clones only, with some absent. The sample has approximately 39,000 clones; more than 70% are singletons. The sequenced sample was CD4+ T cells sorted from blood, obtained about 1,900 days after a stem cell transplant with posttransplant cyclophosphamide. These receptors came from a female patient aged 40-49 years who received an allogeneic stem cell transplant from a related donor, was CMV-positive, and had no GVHD. A subset of T cells may come from the graft donor. CDR3s include the opening cysteine and the closing phenylalanine or tryptophan. D genes are given only for firm matches. Only some rows state a clone size, as once, few, many or a class for expanded clones.

d_call | j_call | clone_size | v_call | cdr3_aa | cdr3_nt
TRBD1 | TRBJ2-2 | NA | TRBV7-8 | CASSFQGAGNTGELFF | TGTGCCAGCAGCTTCCAGGGGGCGGGGAACACCGGGGAGCTGTTTTTT
TRBD1 | TRBJ2-7 | NA | TRBV2 | CATNLDRGGGEQYF | TGTGCCACAAATCTGGACAGGGGGGGAGGGGAGCAGTACTTC
TRBD1 | TRBJ1-5 | NA | TRBV7-8 | CASSQTGALNQPQHF | TGTGCCAGCAGCCAGACAGGGGCCCTCAATCAGCCCCAGCATTTT
NA | TRBJ1-5 | NA | TRBV19 | CASSRDIQSVPQHF | TGTGCCAGTAGCCGGGACATACAATCAGTGCCCCAGCATTTT
NA | TRBJ2-1 | NA | TRBV5-1 | CASSLAEGAYNEQFF | TGCGCCAGCAGCTTGGCTGAAGGGGCCTACAATGAGCAGTTCTTC
TRBD1 | TRBJ1-1 | NA | TRBV18 | CASSPPTGSHTEAFF | TGTGCCAGCTCACCTCCGACAGGGTCCCACACTGAAGCTTTCTTT
TRBD1 | TRBJ1-4 | NA | TRBV18 | CASSPRTGEANEKLFF | TGTGCCAGCTCACCAAGGACAGGGGAGGCTAATGAAAAACTGTTTTTT
NA | TRBJ2-5 | once | TRBV27 | CASSLSSSGARTQYF | TGTGCCAGCAGTTTATCGAGCTCTGGGGCAAGGACCCAGTACTTC
TRBD1 | TRBJ2-7 | NA | TRBV7-9 | CASSPLGTGMDEQYF | TGTGCCAGCAGCCCCCTAGGGACAGGGATGGACGAGCAGTACTTC
NA | TRBJ2-1 | NA | TRBV6-1 | CASQPISSYNEQFF | TGTGCCAGCCAACCAATTAGCTCCTACAATGAGCAGTTCTTC
TRBD1 | TRBJ1-5 | NA | TRBV19 | CASSDTGTEDNQPQHF | TGTGCCAGTAGCGACACCGGGACAGAGGACAATCAGCCCCAGCATTTT
NA | TRBJ2-7 | NA | TRBV6-1 | CASRVLGDEQYF | TGTGCCAGCAGAGTCCTCGGGGACGAGCAGTACTTC
TRBD1 | TRBJ1-4 | NA | TRBV2 | CASRIDRAGEKLFF | TGTGCCAGCAGGATTGACAGGGCTGGTGAAAAACTGTTTTTT
NA | TRBJ1-1 | NA | TRBV11-2 | CASSMYRAEAFF | TGTGCCAGCAGCATGTACAGGGCGGAGGCTTTCTTT
TRBD1 | TRBJ1-1 | NA | TRBV6-5 | CASSRTGVNTEAFF | TGTGCCAGCAGTCGGACAGGGGTGAACACTGAAGCTTTCTTT
TRBD2 | TRBJ2-2 | NA | TRBV11-3 | CASSSRPGLAGAGELFF | TGTGCCAGCAGCTCGCGCCCGGGACTAGCGGGTGCCGGGGAGCTGTTTTTT
TRBD1 | TRBJ1-2 | NA | TRBV7-2 | CASSAIGQGTQVYTF | TGTGCCAGCAGCGCAATAGGACAGGGGACCCAAGTGTACACCTTC
TRBD1 | TRBJ2-3 | NA | TRBV10-2 | CASSFGTGRSTDTQYF | TGCGCCAGCAGCTTCGGGACAGGGAGAAGCACAGATACGCAGTATTTT
NA | TRBJ2-2 | NA | TRBV19 | CASSIGGANTGELFF | TGTGCCAGTAGTATCGGCGGGGCGAACACCGGGGAGCTGTTTTTT
NA | TRBJ2-3 | NA | TRBV10-3 | CAIAGTQGSTDTQYF | TGTGCCATCGCTGGGACGCAGGGGTCAACAGATACGCAGTATTTT
NA | TRBJ1-3 | NA | TRBV5-1 | CASSRTGNSGNTIYF | TGCGCCAGCAGCCGAACAGGGAACTCTGGAAACACCATATATTTT
NA | TRBJ2-7 | NA | TRBV14 | CASSLTGLTYEQYF | TGTGCCAGCAGCCTAACTGGGCTCACCTACGAGCAGTACTTC
NA | TRBJ2-3 | once | TRBV6-1 | CASSEARGFTDTQYF | TGTGCCAGCAGTGAAGCGCGAGGGTTCACAGATACGCAGTATTTT
TRBD1 | TRBJ2-7 | NA | TRBV6-6 | CASGETGERGEQYF | TGTGCCAGCGGGGAGACAGGGGAGCGTGGCGAGCAGTACTTC
TRBD1 | TRBJ2-7 | NA | TRBV7-2 | CASSSGQNYEQYF | TGTGCCAGCAGCTCGGGACAGAACTACGAGCAGTACTTC
TRBD1 | TRBJ1-6 | once | TRBV18 | CASSQDRVNSPLHF | TGTGCCAGCTCACAGGACAGGGTCAATTCACCCCTCCACTTT
TRBD1 | TRBJ2-6 | NA | TRBV19 | CASTLRQGLGGANVLTF | TGTGCCAGTACCCTTCGACAGGGCCTTGGAGGGGCCAACGTCCTGACTTTC
NA | TRBJ2-7 | NA | TRBV5-5 | CASSSAGSYEQYF | TGTGCCAGCAGCTCCGCAGGATCCTACGAGCAGTACTTC